These 26 T cell receptor beta chains came from one sample sequenced in a study of blood T cell repertoires in COVID-19. Measured with immunoSEQ multiplex PCR; TCRdb has only the in-frame clones, and not every one. The sample lists 250,000 or so clones, around four fifths occurring once. The sample comprised peripheral blood. These receptor sequences come from a woman in her fifties or sixties with active or convalescent COVID-19.

This chain connects TRBV28 to TRBJ1-2; D is uncertain. This CDR3 contains 11 residues. CDR1 and CDR2 from the germline V gene are MDHEN and SYDVKM. Trimming took 3 bases from V and 7 from J, leaving 6 bases between them. CDR3 in amino acids: CASSFGRGYTF. The DNA of the CDR3 is TGTGCCAGCAGTTTTGGCCGTGGCTACACCTTC.

The chain combines TRBV11-2 with TRBJ2-1; maybe TRBD2 (5 bases). V was pared by 1 base and J by 11 bases, with 15 bases between. This CDR3 spans 14 amino acids. The germline CDR1 and CDR2 sequences are SGHAT and FQNNGV. In DNA form, the CDR3 reads TGTGCCAGCAGCTTAGCGCGGCCGGACGGGAAGCAGTTCTTC. Amino acid sequence: CASSLARPDGKQFF.

This chain uses TRBV10-3 with TRBJ2-7; 9 bases fit TRBD2. Trimming at V came to 3 bases and at J to 6 bases, leaving 9 bases not matched to a gene. Looked up from germline, CDR1 is ENHRY and CDR2 is SYGVKD. This CDR3 region has 15 residues. The CDR3 sequence: CAISDYGTSLPEQYV. The CDR3 DNA sequence: TGTGCCATCAGTGACTACGGGACTAGCCTTCCCGAGCAGTACGTC.

The chain couples TRBV29-1 to TRBJ2-5; D unclear. Germline CDR1 reads SQVTM; CDR2 reads ANQGSEA. CDR3 size: 13 residues. V was cut by 5 bases and J by 5 bases, with 15 bases left in between. In DNA, the CDR3 is TGCAGCGTTCCTGCGAGGAGTTTGGAGACCCAGTACTTC. Protein sequence: CSVPARSLETQYF.

The chain is built from TRBV3-1 (or the pseudogene TRBV3-2) and TRBJ2-3, with D hard to call. Trimming stripped 0 bases from V and 8 bases from J, with 9 bases between. CDR1 is LGHDT, CDR2 YNNKEL, per germline (reference sequence). The CDR3 has 13 amino acids. CDR3 protein: CASSQEITGTQYF. CDR3 bases: TGTGCCAGCAGCCAAGAGATTACGGGTACGCAGTATTTT.

J is TRBJ2-5 and V is TRBV7-2, with D maybe TRBD1 (6 bases). The CDR3 covers 14 residues. V was shortened by 1 base and J by 5 bases, with 11 bases between the two germline ends. CDR1 and CDR2 (germline): SGHTA, FQGNSA. CDR3 residues: CASSLERTAETQYF. In DNA form, the CDR3 reads TGTGCCAGCAGCTTAGAACGGACAGCGGAGACCCAGTACTTC.

The chain links TRBV6-1 to TRBJ1-3; no reliable D call. The CDR3 is 17 amino acids. The germline gives CDR1 MNHNS, CDR2 SASEGT. V lost 4 bases to trimming and J lost 4 bases, with 20 bases between them. The CDR3 here is CASSGSTSTLWGNTIYF. CDR3 nucleotide sequence: TGTGCCAGCAGTGGGTCGACAAGCACTCTCTGGGGAAACACCATATATTTT.

Here the CDR3 DNA reads TGTGCCTGGAGCATAGCTCCGGGACTAGCGGCGTGGACGGAGACCCAGTACTTC. This translates into CAWSIAPGLAAWTETQYF. V gene TRBV30 combines with J gene TRBJ2-5; 11 nucleotides line up with TRBD2. The length of the CDR3 is 18 residues. V trimming: 3 bases; J trimming: 5 bases; junction bases outside the gene matches: 17. Germline V gene data show CDR1 as GTSNPN and CDR2 as SVGIG (reference sequence).

CDR3 protein: CASSQGAGAPGNTIYF. As DNA, the CDR3 is TGTGCCAGCAGCCAAGGTGCGGGGGCGCCGGGAAACACCATATATTTT. The genes are TRBV3-1 (or the pseudogene TRBV3-2) and TRBJ1-3, with D maybe TRBD1 (6 bases). Per germline, CDR1 LGHDT and CDR2 YNNKEL (reference sequence). The germline V and J ends were trimmed by 1 base and 4 bases, with 14 bases remaining between them. The CDR3 is made up of 16 amino acids.

The rearrangement joins TRBV5-1 to TRBJ1-1; D uncertain. CDR1 and CDR2 (germline): SGHRS, YFSETQ. Trimming took off 0 bases at V and 11 bases at J, with 11 bases between the two ends. The CDR3 is 12 amino acids. CDR3 nucleotide sequence: TGCGCCAGCAGCTTGGGGCCGGGGAGGGCTTTCTTT. Translating gives CASSLGPGRAFF. Supplemented by reference TRBV5-1 and TRBJ1-1, the full variable domain reads KAGVTQTPRYLIKTRGQQVTLSCSPISGHRSVSWYQQTPGQGLQFLFEYFSETQRNKGNFPGRFSGRQFSNSRSEMNVSTLELGDSALYLCASSLGPGRAFFGQGTRLTVV.

This clone is a singleton in its sample. The J gene is TRBJ1-5, the V gene TRBV2; 11 nucleotides match TRBD1. The ends lost 8 bases at V and 4 bases at J; junction bases unmatched: 4. The CDR3 has 14 amino acids. CDR1 and CDR2 (germline): SNHLY, FYNNEI. The CDR3 spells CASAWDRGNQPQHF. CDR3 nucleotide sequence: TGTGCCAGCGCGTGGGACAGGGGGAATCAGCCCCAGCATTTT.

The chain couples TRBV4-2 to TRBJ2-7, with D maybe TRBD2 (6 bases). The CDR3 consists of 16 residues. CDR1 LGHNA and CDR2 YNFKEQ come from the germline V gene. Trimming removed 0 bases from V and 2 bases from J, with 14 bases in between. CDR3 amino acids: CASSQDPGERAYEQYF. The DNA of the CDR3 is TGTGCCAGCAGCCAAGATCCGGGAGAAAGAGCCTACGAGCAGTACTTC.

The sample holds a few counts of this clone. The chain links TRBV6-6 to TRBJ2-7, with 9 bases identical to TRBD1. The CDR3 totals 14 residues. From germline, CDR1 is MNHNY and CDR2 SVGAGI (reference sequence). Germline trimming cut 7 bases from V and 6 bases from J; bases unmatched to any gene: 10. In DNA form, the CDR3 reads TGTGCCAGCATCGAACCACAGGGGGCCGGCGAGCAGTACTTC. This codes for CASIEPQGAGEQYF.

This chain connects TRBV18 to TRBJ1-1, with D possibly TRBD1 on 5 matching bases. There are 13 residues in the CDR3. V lost 3 bases and J lost 1, with 6 bases in between. CDR1 KGHSH and CDR2 LQKENI come from the germline V gene. CDR3 coding DNA: TGTGCCAGCTCACCGACAGAGAACACTGAAGCTTTCTTT. Protein sequence: CASSPTENTEAFF.

The chain has TRBV3-1 (or the pseudogene TRBV3-2) and TRBJ1-4; maybe TRBD1 (6 bases). This CDR3 is built from 13 residues. Germline V gene lookup returns CDR1 LGHDT and CDR2 YNNKEL (reference sequence). V lost 5 bases, J lost 15 bases, and 19 bases lay in between. CDR3 DNA: TGTGCCAGCAGCTATACGGACAGCACCCCTTTGTTTTTT. Its protein product is CASSYTDSTPLFF.

This clone occurred once. V and J are TRBV2 and TRBJ2-3, with a tentative D call TRBD1 (5 bases). The CDR3 has 13 residues. The V gene lost 8 bases and the J gene lost 6 bases, with 15 bases spanning the gap. In germline, CDR1 is SNHLY, CDR2 FYNNEI. The DNA of the CDR3 is TGTGCCAGCCTGTTAAGGGGCAGGGATACGCAGTATTTT. Its protein product is CASLLRGRDTQYF.

The chain recombines TRBV5-1 with TRBJ2-1, with 11 bases aligning to TRBD1. The V and J ends lost 4 bases and 7 bases, in that order; junction bases with no gene match: 7. The CDR3 totals 15 residues. Germline V CDR1 and CDR2: SGHRS, YFSETQ. The CDR3 loop reads CASSPGTGGPNEQFF. CDR3 DNA sequence: TGCGCCAGCAGCCCTGGGACAGGGGGACCAAATGAGCAGTTCTTC.

A single count supports this clone. The CDR3 loop reads CASSLAGTGTGEAFF. The CDR3 DNA reads TGCGCCAGCAGCTTGGCCGGGACAGGGACGGGTGAAGCTTTCTTT. This rearrangement joins TRBV5-1 to TRBJ1-1; 9 positions agree with TRBD1. Losses at the gene ends were 0 bases for V and 7 bases for J; bases not matched to a gene: 7. Germline V lookup: CDR1 SGHRS, CDR2 YFSETQ. The CDR3 runs 15 residues.

The chain combines TRBV12-3 or TRBV12-4 with TRBJ1-1; a weak D match, TRBD1 (6 bases). Trimming shortened V by 3 bases and J by 6 bases, and 11 bases separated the two germline ends. This CDR3 is built from 13 residues. CDR3 amino acids: CASSFPRGAEAFF. The CDR3 DNA sequence: TGTGCCAGCAGTTTCCCCAGGGGCGCTGAAGCTTTCTTT.

J is TRBJ1-1 and V is TRBV3-1 (or the pseudogene TRBV3-2); possible D gene TRBD1, 5 bases. The V and J ends lost 0 bases and 6 bases respectively, with 14 bases between them. CDR1 is LGHDT, CDR2 YNNKEL, per germline (reference sequence). The CDR3 loop spans 15 amino acids. In DNA form, the CDR3 reads TGTGCCAGCAGCCAAGATCTGCTAGAGACAGCTGAAGCTTTCTTT. Translated, it gives CASSQDLLETAEAFF.

This chain uses TRBV5-5 with TRBJ2-3; tentatively, D is TRBD1 (5 bases). Germline V CDR1 and CDR2: SGHKS, YYEKEE (reference sequence). This CDR3 comprises 16 residues. V lost 5 bases to trimming and J lost 0 bases, with 16 bases between them. CDR3 sequence reads: CASSLSPTASTDTQYF. CDR3 in DNA: TGTGCCAGCAGTCTCTCACCGACAGCTAGCACAGATACGCAGTATTTT.

CDR3 amino acids: CASSLGSIGYTF. In DNA, the CDR3 is TGTGCCAGCAGTTTGGGCTCTATCGGCTACACCTTC. This chain joins TRBV12-3 or TRBV12-4 and TRBJ1-2; D is undetermined. There are 12 residues in the CDR3. Trimming took off 3 bases at V and 8 bases at J, with 10 bases between the two ends.

The chain uses TRBV6-5 and TRBJ2-6; D is unresolved. Germline CDR1 reads MNHEY; CDR2 reads SVGAGI. Trimming pared 6 bases from V and 0 bases from J, leaving 9 bases between. The CDR3 length is 15 residues. The CDR3 nucleotides read TGTGCCAGCAGGCCATCGGGCTCTGGGGCCAACGTCCTGACTTTC. Protein: CASRPSGSGANVLTF.

CDR3: CASSPRLAGAGQETQYF. Written as DNA, the CDR3 is TGTGCCAGCAGCCCCCGCCTAGCGGGAGCTGGGCAAGAGACCCAGTACTTC. V usage is TRBV7-8 and J usage is TRBJ2-5; 10 bases align to TRBD2. CDR1 SGHVS and CDR2 FQNEAQ come from the germline V gene. CDR3 length: 17 residues. The trim removed 5 bases at V and 2 bases at J, leaving 11 bases unmatched.

The gene calls are TRBV28 and TRBJ1-5; D is unresolved. Germline loops: CDR1 MDHEN, CDR2 SYDVKM. The V gene lost 5 bases and the J gene lost 7 bases, with 12 bases spanning the gap. This CDR3 is 13 amino acids long. CDR3 sequence (DNA): TGTGCCAGCAGTCCCGATGCGATCCAGCCCCAGCATTTT. Translating gives CASSPDAIQPQHF.

This clone was seen once. V usage is TRBV5-8 and J usage is TRBJ2-1; 11 positions match TRBD2. With V trimmed by 0 bases and J by 6 bases, 2 bases remained unmatched. Germline V gene data show CDR1 as SGHTS and CDR2 as YDEGEE. There are 15 residues in the CDR3. The CDR3 DNA is TGTGCCAGCAGCTTGGATAGCGGGAGGGTCAATGAGCAGTTCTTC. Its translation: CASSLDSGRVNEQFF. Looking up the rest from reference TRBV5-8 and TRBJ2-1 gives the full variable domain: EAGVTQSPTHLIKTRGQQATLRCSPISGHTSVYWYQQALGLGLQFLLWYDEGEERNRGNFPPRFSGRQFPNYSSELNVNALELEDSALYLCASSLDSGRVNEQFFGPGTRLTVL.